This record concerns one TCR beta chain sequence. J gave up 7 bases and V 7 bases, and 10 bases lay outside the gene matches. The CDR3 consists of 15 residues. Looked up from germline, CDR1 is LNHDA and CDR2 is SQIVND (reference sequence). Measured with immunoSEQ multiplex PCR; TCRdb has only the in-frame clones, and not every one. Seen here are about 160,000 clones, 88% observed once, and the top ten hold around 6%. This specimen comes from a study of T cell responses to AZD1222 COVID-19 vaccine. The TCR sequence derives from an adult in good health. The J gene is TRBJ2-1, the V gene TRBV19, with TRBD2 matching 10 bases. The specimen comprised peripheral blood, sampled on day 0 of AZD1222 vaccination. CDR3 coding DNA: TGTGCCAGTACCTCTCTAGCGGGAGATCTTAATGAGCAGTTCTTC. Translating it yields CASTSLAGDLNEQFF.